The 8 T cell receptor beta chains below come from one sample, sequenced in a study of OX40 agonist ivuxolimab in advanced cancers. Profiled with immunoSEQ multiplex PCR; TCRdb holds only in-frame clones, not every one. This sample carries around 60,000 clones, over 65% of them seen once, and the ten largest clones take over 1.1%. The starting material was CD4+ or CD8+ T cells sorted from blood, obtained in a trial of the OX40 agonist ivuxolimab. The receptors come from an adult with an advanced solid tumor such as melanoma, head and neck, liver or kidney cancer.

The V gene is TRBV7-6, the J gene TRBJ2-6; D remains ambiguous. Germline values: CDR1 SGHVS, CDR2 FNYEAQ. The CDR3 totals 14 residues. Trimming left V 4 bases short and J 2 bases short, with 6 bases between. CDR3 DNA sequence: TGTGCCAGCAGCTCGGACGCTGGGGCCAACGTCCTGACTTTC. As protein: CASSSDAGANVLTF.

The chain links TRBV5-1 to TRBJ2-7; TRBD2 matches at 7 bases. The CDR3 has 16 amino acids. CDR1 SGHRS and CDR2 YFSETQ come from the germline V gene. V lost 0 bases to trimming and J lost 9 bases; unmatched junction nucleotides: 15. CDR3 in DNA: TGCGCCAGCAGCTTGGAGGTGCGACTAGTTGGGAGGGGGCAGTACTTC. It encodes CASSLEVRLVGRGQYF.

The gene calls are TRBV18 and TRBJ2-5, with D unclear. Trimming left V 2 bases short and J 3 bases short, with 10 bases between. The CDR3 is made up of 14 amino acids. Germline CDR1 is KGHSH and CDR2 is LQKENI. Here the CDR3 reads CASSPYFWEETQYF. The CDR3 DNA reads TGTGCCAGCTCACCATATTTCTGGGAAGAGACCCAGTACTTC.

The gene calls are TRBV30 and TRBJ1-1; D possibly corresponds to TRBD1 (5 bases). The V and J ends lost 0 bases and 10 bases respectively, with 15 bases between them. Germline loops: CDR1 GTSNPN, CDR2 SVGIG (reference sequence). The CDR3 totals 13 residues. This CDR3 is CAWSVAGQGSAFF. CDR3 coding DNA: TGTGCCTGGAGTGTCGCTGGCCAGGGTTCAGCTTTCTTT.

V gene TRBV5-1 combines with J gene TRBJ2-7; D not resolved. The V gene lost 6 bases and the J gene lost 1 base, with 5 bases spanning the gap. There are 11 residues in the CDR3. In germline, CDR1 is SGHRS, CDR2 YFSETQ. The CDR3 is CASKESYEQYF. The CDR3 coding sequence is TGCGCCAGCAAGGAATCCTACGAGCAGTACTTC.

In regard to this clone: One junction end does not reproduce the germline sequence, and a read error may be involved. The chain combines TRBV29-1 with TRBJ2-1; D is possibly TRBD2 (5 bases). Germline assignment: CDR1 SQVTM and CDR2 ANQGSEA. CDR3 length: 11 amino acids. The chain's CDR3 is CSVLGPGNMIF. DNA of the CDR3: TGCAGCGTACTAGGACCAGGCAACATGATCTTC.

The chain has TRBV11-3 and TRBJ2-7, with TRBD2 matching over 11 bases. The J segment lost 0 bases and the V segment lost 4 bases, leaving 8 bases of the junction unmatched. The germline V gene encodes CDR1 SGHNT and CDR2 YENEEA. CDR3 size: 17 residues. CDR3 bases: TGTGCCAGCAGCTCCCGAACACTAGCGGGAGTCTCCTACGAGCAGTACTTC. Translating it yields CASSSRTLAGVSYEQYF.

The J gene is TRBJ2-7, the V gene TRBV7-5; no DNA check was done on the table's D call, TRBD1. TRBV7-5 is a pseudogene. The CDR3 consists of 13 residues. In DNA form, the CDR3 reads TGTGCCAGCAGCTTAGACAGGAACTACGAGCAGTACTTC. This sequence encodes CASSLDRNYEQYF.